This T cell receptor (beta chain) was recorded in a study of tumor and adjacent non-tumor tissue in lung cancer. TCRbeta libraries were built with three rounds of nested PCR, modified from ARM-PCR. TCRdb recomputed calls from the multiplex PCR reads with MiXCR, one row per CDR3 protein. This repertoire shows fewer than 120,000 distinct CDR3 sequences, roughly 84% found once; its top ten account for 20% to 25%. No cell sorting was done before RNA was extracted from the tissue. There are 14 residues in the CDR3. Germline values: CDR1 SQVTM, CDR2 ANQGSEA. Regarding this clonotype: The junction and the germline gene differ at one end; a read error may be behind it.

The J gene is TRBJ1-1, the V gene TRBV29-1, with D maybe TRBD1 (5 bases). This receptor was obtained from a man between 65 and 85 years old with non-small cell lung cancer. The sequenced sample was lung tumor tissue. CDR3 coding DNA: TGCAGCGGCATAATCGACAGAGGGAACGCTGAAGCTTTCTTT. Translated: CSGIIDRGNAEAFF.